A single sample is the source of the 5 T cell receptor beta chains below, sequenced in a study of blood T cells in healthy people across ages. A sample-barcoded 5' primer and a J-beta primer mix were used in a second PCR of roughly 6 to 11 cycles. TCRdb itself ran the 5' RACE reads through MiXCR, one entry per CDR3 protein. The table has around 1,000,000 distinct CDR3 sequences, approximately 25% seen once. These data are also associated with another study on T cells of mothers and their children.

The sequencing input was blood. The receptors here all came from a girl aged 2 to 10 in good health.

Worth noting for this clonotype: One end of the junction fails to match germline, which may point to a read error. The chain links TRBV12-3 or TRBV12-4 to TRBJ2-3, with D perhaps matching TRBD2 (6 bases). This CDR3 is built from 15 residues. The CDR3 spells CASIDSGESADTQYF. CDR3 DNA sequence: TGTGCCAGCATAGATAGCGGAGAGAGCGCAGATACGCAGTATTTC.

Here the CDR3 DNA reads TGTGCCAGCAGTTTTTTTTCCGGGACAGCGGGGAATAATGAAAAACTGTTTTTT. Amino acid sequence: CASSFFSGTAGNNEKLFF. The V call is TRBV6-5, the J call TRBJ1-4; 7 nucleotides agree with TRBD1. The CDR3 extends over 18 amino acids. The V gene's germline CDR1 is MNHEY and CDR2 SVGAGI. V was clipped by 4 bases and J by 4 bases; unmatched bases: 15.

V gene TRBV7-6 combines with J gene TRBJ1-2; the D is unclear. The CDR3 covers 15 residues. Germline V gene lookup returns CDR1 SGHVS and CDR2 FNYEAQ. Trimming removed 1 base from V and 7 bases from J, with 16 bases in between. This chain's CDR3 is CASSLGIAGVSGYTF. Written as DNA, the CDR3 is TGTGCCAGCAGCTTAGGTATTGCAGGAGTCTCTGGCTACACCTTC.

This clonotype was seen a few times. The chain joins TRBV11-2 to TRBJ2-5; D is perhaps TRBD2 (6 bases). The last part of the DNA fits TRBJ2-7 better; the J call may be wrong. The V gene's germline CDR1 is SGHAT and CDR2 FQNNGV. This CDR3 has 15 amino acids. The CDR3 DNA follows: TGTGCCAGCAGCGAGACGGCCGGGAGTGGTTACGAGCAGTACTTC. Protein: CASSETAGSGYEQYF.

V is TRBV11-2 and J is TRBJ1-1; D unresolved. Per the germline V gene, CDR1 is SGHAT and CDR2 is FQNNGV. This CDR3 is built from 17 residues. The V and J ends lost 2 bases and 0 bases respectively, with 16 bases between them. In DNA, the CDR3 is TGTGCCAGCAGCTTATGGTCCCCAGGAGGCATGAACACTGAAGCTTTCTTT. It is translated as CASSLWSPGGMNTEAFF.